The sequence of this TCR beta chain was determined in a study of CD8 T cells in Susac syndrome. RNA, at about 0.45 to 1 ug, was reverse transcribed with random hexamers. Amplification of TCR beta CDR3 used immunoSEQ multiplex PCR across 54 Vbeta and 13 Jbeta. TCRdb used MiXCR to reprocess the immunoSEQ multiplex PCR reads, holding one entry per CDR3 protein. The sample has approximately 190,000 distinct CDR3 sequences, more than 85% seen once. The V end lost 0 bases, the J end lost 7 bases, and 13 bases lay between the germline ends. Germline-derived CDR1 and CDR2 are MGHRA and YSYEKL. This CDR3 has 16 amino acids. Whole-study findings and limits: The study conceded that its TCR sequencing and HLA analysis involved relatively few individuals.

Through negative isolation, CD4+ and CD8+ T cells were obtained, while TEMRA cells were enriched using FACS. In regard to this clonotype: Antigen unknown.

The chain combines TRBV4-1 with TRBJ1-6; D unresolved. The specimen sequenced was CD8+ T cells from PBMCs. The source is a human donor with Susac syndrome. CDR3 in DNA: TGCGCCAGCAGCCAAGAACGGGCACGGATCAATTCACCCCTCCACTTT. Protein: CASSQERARINSPLHF.